Sequencing of this T cell receptor (beta chain) was carried out in a study of blood T cell repertoires in COVID-19. In the study overall: The analysed material was cDNA or gDNA that came from T cells, B-cell-depleted T cells, or PBMCs.

Original handling: By means of reference gene primer amplification, nucleated cell counts were estimated. Only in-frame clones appear in the TCRdb table, and some are missing; sequencing was by immunoSEQ multiplex PCR. V, J and clone size are taken as reported in that table, and D and trimming were inferred from the DNA itself. This repertoire shows fewer than 350,000 clones, approximately 91% found once; its top ten account for about 2%. Those enrolled, adults aged 18 to 89 years, came from around 25 US areas. Clinical history reported by participants formed the basis on which cohorts were assigned. Trimming left V 3 bases short and J 7 bases short, with 12 bases between. CDR1 LGHDT and CDR2 YNNKEL come from the germline V gene (reference sequence). The length of the CDR3 is 14 residues.

This TCR derives from a woman in her forties with acute COVID-19. This chain links TRBV3-1 (or the pseudogene TRBV3-2) with TRBJ2-2; a possible D gene is TRBD1 (5 bases). Input material: PBMCs or T cells enriched from blood (not recorded which). DNA of the CDR3: TGTGCCAGCAGCCAGAAGGGGTCTGGCGGGGAGCTGTTTTTT. Protein product: CASSQKGSGGELFF.